These 10 T cell receptor beta chains were all obtained from the same sample, sequenced in a study of Ad26.COV2.S vaccination and SARS-CoV-2 variants. Treatment denoted: about 20 received Ad26.COV2.S at low or high dose, single or two shots; about 5 received placebo; per-sample allocation not given. Sampling happened 63 days after the first vaccine or placebo injection. Repertoires were generated with immunoSEQ multiplex PCR, while TCRdb's copy carries only in-frame clones and drops some. The sample has about 440,000 clones; 90% are singletons. Sequencing used peripheral blood, obtained in a trial of Ad26.COV2.S vaccine versus placebo. The origin of the receptors is a person aged 18-65 years who received the Ad26.COV2.S COVID-19 vaccine or a placebo.

The rearrangement links TRBV19 to TRBJ2-1; the D gene is possibly TRBD2 (6 bases). V gave up 3 bases and J gave up 4 bases, with 13 bases separating them. Germline V gene lookup returns CDR1 LNHDA and CDR2 SQIVND (reference sequence). The CDR3 length is 15 residues. The CDR3 DNA follows: TGTGCCAGTAGTATGATAGCGGTCCAATACAATGAGCAGTTCTTC. Translated: CASSMIAVQYNEQFF.

In nucleotides, the CDR3 is TGTGCCAGCAGCTTGCAACAGGAGAGTTCTGAAGCTTTCTTT. This translates into CASSLQQESSEAFF. The chain couples TRBV5-5 to TRBJ1-1; tentatively, D is TRBD1 (5 bases). The CDR3 contains 14 residues. Trimming pared 1 base from V and 6 bases from J, leaving 13 bases between. Per germline, CDR1 SGHKS and CDR2 YYEKEE (reference sequence).

V is TRBV6-5 and J is TRBJ2-6; tentatively, D is TRBD1 or TRBD2 (5 bases each). Between the trimmed V and J ends, which lost 6 bases and 4 bases, there was a span of 10 bases. This CDR3 spans 14 amino acids. Germline loops: CDR1 MNHEY, CDR2 SVGAGI. CDR3 in DNA: TGTGCCAGCAGCGAGGGACGAGGGGCCAACGTCCTGACTTTC. It yields the protein CASSEGRGANVLTF.

The J gene is TRBJ2-7, the V gene TRBV13; TRBD1 matches at 10 bases. V dropped 5 bases and J dropped 2; count of bases not matched to a gene: 6. This CDR3 has 15 residues. Germline loops: CDR1 PRHDT, CDR2 FYEKMQ (reference sequence). The CDR3, as DNA: TGTGCCAGCAGCCCAACCGGACAGGGGGCCTACGAGCAGTACTTC. As protein: CASSPTGQGAYEQYF.

The genes are TRBV14 and TRBJ2-7; 7 bases fit TRBD1. The CDR3 is 15 residues long. The ends lost 5 bases at V and 0 bases at J; junction bases unmatched: 7. Germline loops: CDR1 SGHDN, CDR2 FVKESK. This CDR3 is CASSFGQVGSYEQYF. The CDR3 nucleotides are TGTGCCAGCAGCTTCGGACAGGTGGGCTCCTACGAGCAGTACTTC.

The chain joins TRBV9 to TRBJ2-2; unclear D gene. The germline V and J ends were trimmed by 7 bases and 4 bases, with 11 bases remaining between them. Germline V CDR1 and CDR2: SGDLS, YYNGEE. The CDR3 spans 13 residues. The CDR3 coding sequence is TGTGCCAGCTGCACAGATGGCACCGGGGAGCTGTTTTTT. This translates into CASCTDGTGELFF.

The rearrangement joins TRBV7-9 to TRBJ2-3, with D possibly TRBD2 on 7 matching bases. The CDR3 length is 15 residues. Germline CDR1 reads SEHNR; CDR2 reads FQNEAQ (reference sequence). Trimming took off 3 bases at V and 4 bases at J, with 14 bases between the two ends. DNA of the CDR3: TGTGCCAGCAGCTTGCGGGGGCCCCCCCCAGATACGCAGTATTTT. This encodes CASSLRGPPPDTQYF.

The V gene is TRBV19, the J gene TRBJ1-5, with D possibly being TRBD1 (5 bases). The germline V gene encodes CDR1 LNHDA and CDR2 SQIVND (reference sequence). The CDR3 has 15 amino acids. Trimming removed 4 bases at V and 5 bases at J, with 15 bases between. The CDR3 DNA reads TGTGCCAGTAGTAACGGGCGCAGGGTTTATCAGCCCCAGCATTTT. Translation: CASSNGRRVYQPQHF.

The rearrangement uses TRBV7-9 and TRBJ1-5; 10 bases line up with TRBD1. CDR1 SEHNR and CDR2 FQNEAQ come from the germline V gene (reference sequence). CDR3 size: 15 residues. V was pared by 6 bases and J by 5 bases, with 7 bases of the junction left unmatched. This CDR3 is CASSTDRGHDQPQHF. The CDR3 nucleotides are TGTGCCAGCAGTACCGACAGGGGGCACGATCAGCCCCAGCATTTT.

The V gene is TRBV12-3 or TRBV12-4, the J gene TRBJ2-5, with a possible D match to TRBD2 (5 bases). The CDR3 has 13 amino acids. The V gene lost 5 bases and the J gene lost 5 bases, with 12 bases spanning the gap. The CDR3 DNA reads TGTGCCAGCAGTCTTAACTGGGAGGAGACCCAGTACTTC. Its protein product is CASSLNWEETQYF.